These 25 T cell receptor beta chains were all obtained from the same sample, sequenced in a study of beta chain features in type 1 diabetes (dated by TCRdb to 2017 to 2018). Libraries were made using the immunoSEQ multiplex PCR assay. The entire amount of isolated RNA was reverse transcribed using the High Capacity cDNA Reverse Transcription Kit, so the sequenced TCRB transcripts were expressed ones. TCRdb carries this immuneACCESS record with in-frame sequences only. Its versions omit some clonotypes, under half of them owing to an unresolved V gene in the studies checked, with the rest unexplained. The sample table records about 290,000 clones; about 8.5% of these occur just once. The ten largest clonotypes hold over 0.8% of the sample. Source material: central memory CD4+ T cells from blood. These receptors were taken from a woman between 18 and 30 years old in good health.

CDR3 residues: CASSFRGPGAEAFF. Here the CDR3 DNA reads TGTGCCAGCAGTTTCCGGGGGCCCGGCGCTGAAGCTTTCTTT. The rearrangement links TRBV27 to TRBJ1-1; a possible D gene is TRBD1 (6 bases). The CDR3 is 14 residues long. The germline gives CDR1 MNHEY, CDR2 SMNVEV (reference sequence). The germline V and J ends were trimmed by 3 bases and 6 bases, with 14 bases remaining between them.

This clone was observed a few times. This chain joins TRBV7-9 and TRBJ1-1; no definite D call. The CDR3 has 12 amino acids. V was trimmed by 2 bases and J by 3 bases, leaving 4 bases between them. The germline V gene encodes CDR1 SEHNR and CDR2 FQNEAQ (reference sequence). The CDR3 spells CASSLLDTEAFF. The CDR3 bases are TGTGCCAGCAGCTTACTCGACACTGAAGCTTTCTTT.

This clone was counted a few times. As DNA, the CDR3 is TGTGCCAGCAGCTCCTCGGACAGCAACACTGAAGCTTTCTTT. This encodes CASSSSDSNTEAFF. This rearrangement joins TRBV7-9 to TRBJ1-1; possibly TRBD1 for D (6 bases). CDR3 length equals 14 residues. Trimming removed 4 bases at V and 2 bases at J, with 11 bases between. Germline-derived CDR1 and CDR2 are SEHNR and FQNEAQ (reference sequence).

The J gene is TRBJ2-3, the V gene TRBV2; 7 nucleotides agree with TRBD1. V was clipped by 7 bases and J by 4 bases; unmatched bases: 8. Germline assignment: CDR1 SNHLY and CDR2 FYNNEI. CDR3 length: 14 residues. CDR3 nucleotide sequence: TGTGCCAGCAAGAGACAGGGTCTGTCAGATACGCAGTATTTT. It codes for CASKRQGLSDTQYF.

The chain combines TRBV5-1 with TRBJ1-2; no definite D call. With 4 bases removed from V and 2 bases from J, the gap between germline ends came to 12 bases. The CDR3 contains 14 residues. Germline V gene data show CDR1 as SGHRS and CDR2 as YFSETQ. The CDR3 nucleotides are TGCGCCAGCAGCGAAAGCCCGGGGAACTATGGCTACACCTTC. Protein sequence: CASSESPGNYGYTF.

With regard to this clone: This may be a read error: a much more frequent sequence differs by one nucleotide. The sample holds other DNA sequences that translate to the same CDR3. V and J are TRBV7-9 and TRBJ2-3; D is ambiguous. This CDR3 is built from 12 residues. V was cut by 5 bases and J by 4 bases, with 7 bases left in between. Germline V lookup: CDR1 SEHNR, CDR2 FQNEAQ (reference sequence). The CDR3, as DNA: TGTGCCAGCAGCACTCGGGCAGATACGCAGTATTTT. This encodes CASSTRADTQYF.

This clone has more than one count but fewer than ten. The chain uses TRBV9 and TRBJ2-1, with D perhaps assigned TRBD1 or TRBD2 (5 bases each). The length of the CDR3 is 14 residues. Trimming removed 0 bases at V and 5 bases at J, with 9 bases between. In germline, CDR1 is SGDLS, CDR2 YYNGEE. In DNA form, the CDR3 reads TGTGCCAGCAGCGTAGCCGGGGCCGACAATGAGCAGTTCTTC. This translates into CASSVAGADNEQFF.

This clone was seen a few times. The chain has TRBV7-8 and TRBJ2-2; 8 nucleotides match TRBD2. The CDR3 spans 16 residues. Germline values: CDR1 SGHVS, CDR2 FQNEAQ. V gave up 3 bases and J gave up 0 bases; unmatched junction bases: 3. The CDR3 region is CASSFLAGTNTGELFF. The CDR3 DNA follows: TGTGCCAGCAGCTTTTTAGCGGGAACGAACACCGGGGAGCTGTTTTTT.

This clone was seen ten or more times. The V call is TRBV15, the J call TRBJ2-2; the D is unclear. Germline CDR1 reads LNHNV; CDR2 reads YYDKDF (reference sequence). The CDR3 is 13 amino acids. V shed 1 base and J shed 4 bases, with 4 bases lying between them. Here the CDR3 DNA reads TGTGCCACCAGCAGAGTAGGCACCGGGGAGCTGTTTTTT. Its protein is CATSRVGTGELFF.

The chain employs TRBV2 and TRBJ1-3; 7 nucleotides line up with TRBD1. The germline gives CDR1 SNHLY, CDR2 FYNNEI. The ends lost 6 bases at V and 11 bases at J; junction bases unmatched: 13. This CDR3 is 14 amino acids long. DNA of the CDR3: TGTGCCAGCAGACGACAGGGTGTCCTTAATGCCATATATTTT. It translates to CASRRQGVLNAIYF.

The rearrangement uses TRBV7-6 and TRBJ1-1; D is undetermined. The CDR3 is made up of 13 amino acids. Deletions cut 0 bases from V and 9 bases from J, with 11 bases between. The germline V gene has CDR1 SGHVS and CDR2 FNYEAQ. CDR3 DNA: TGTGCCAGCAGCTTAGCAGGGCAGGAAAAAGCTTTCTTT. Translated, it gives CASSLAGQEKAFF.

The rearrangement joins TRBV27 to TRBJ2-1; D is possibly TRBD1 (6 bases). Germline CDR1 and CDR2: MNHEY and SMNVEV (reference sequence). The CDR3 spans 16 residues. Between the trimmed V and J ends, which lost 4 bases and 5 bases, there was a span of 18 bases. CDR3 nucleotide sequence: TGTGCCAGCAGTTGGGGCAGGACAGAAATGAACAATGAGCAGTTCTTC. Encoded protein: CASSWGRTEMNNEQFF.

In this sample, this clone turned up many times. The genes are TRBV14 and TRBJ1-4; a possible D gene is TRBD1 (5 bases). CDR1 and CDR2 from the germline V gene are SGHDN and FVKESK. Trimming removed 1 base at V and 10 bases at J, with 10 bases between. This CDR3 contains 13 residues. The CDR3 loop reads CASSQAQGRKLFF. Here the CDR3 DNA reads TGTGCCAGCAGCCAAGCGCAGGGAAGAAAACTGTTTTTT.

This clone was counted between two and nine times. The chain combines TRBV14 with TRBJ1-5, with 10 nucleotides matching TRBD1. V was pared by 3 bases and J by 11 bases, with 4 bases of the junction left unmatched. The length of the CDR3 is 13 residues. Germline values: CDR1 SGHDN, CDR2 FVKESK. The CDR3 DNA sequence: TGTGCCAGCAGCCACAGACAGGGGGCGACCCAGCATTTT. Its translation is CASSHRQGATQHF.

The chain employs TRBV28 and TRBJ2-1; D call uncertain. The CDR3 totals 14 residues. V dropped 9 bases and J dropped 1 base, with 13 bases sitting between them. CDR1 is MDHEN, CDR2 SYDVKM, per germline. The CDR3 sequence is CASSPAGSYNEQFF. The CDR3 DNA reads as TGTGCCAGTTCTCCCGCTGGTTCCTACAATGAGCAGTTCTTC.

This clone was found a few times. The chain has TRBV12-5 and TRBJ2-2; D gene uncertain. CDR1 and CDR2 (germline): LGHNT, FRNRAP. CDR3 length equals 16 residues. The V end was cut by 3 bases, the J end by 0 bases, with 11 bases between. For the CDR3, the DNA is TGTGCTAGTGGTTTTGGTCAGACCGCGAACACCGGGGAGCTGTTTTTT. Translation gives CASGFGQTANTGELFF.

The chain is built from TRBV6-1 and TRBJ2-2, with 10 bases lining up with TRBD1. The V and J ends lost 7 bases and 4 bases, in that order; junction bases with no gene match: 12. This CDR3 spans 17 amino acids. CDR1 and CDR2 (germline): MNHNS, SASEGT. CDR3 in amino acids: CASNDRGPSWVTGELFF. The CDR3 DNA is TGTGCCAGCAATGACAGGGGGCCAAGTTGGGTCACCGGGGAGCTGTTTTTT.

The CDR3 coding sequence is TGCAGCGCCATGGATGGCAATCAGCCCCAGCATTTT. Translated, it gives CSAMDGNQPQHF. The rearrangement uses TRBV29-1 and TRBJ1-5; no clear D. This CDR3 is 12 amino acids long. Germline loops: CDR1 SQVTM, CDR2 ANQGSEA. V dropped 7 bases and J dropped 2 bases, with 9 bases sitting between them.

The chain links TRBV10-3 to TRBJ2-3; 8 bases line up with TRBD1. The CDR3 sequence is 20 residues long. From germline, CDR1 is ENHRY and CDR2 SYGVKD. Trimming cost V 0 bases and J 0 bases; bases outside gene matches: 14. CDR3 in DNA: TGTGCCATCAGTGAGTCGATTATCCGACAGGGGCAAGGAAGCACAGATACGCAGTATTTT. Its translation is CAISESIIRQGQGSTDTQYF.

This clone has just a few counts. A read error may produce the germline difference seen at one junction end. The rearrangement uses TRBV5-4 and TRBJ2-6, with a tentative D call TRBD1 (6 bases). Germline V gene sequence: CDR1 SGHNT, CDR2 YYREEE (reference sequence). This CDR3 comprises 15 residues. This CDR3 is CASSLTGSGANVLTF. The CDR3 bases are TGCGCCAGCAGCCTGACAGGCTCTGGGGCCAACGTCCTGACTTTC.

In the case of this clone: Other nucleotide sequences in the sample specify the same CDR3. The CDR3 spells CASSRDRNTEAFF. The DNA for the CDR3 is TGTGCCAGCAGCCGTGACAGGAACACTGAAGCTTTCTTT. This sequence joins TRBV7-2 and TRBJ1-1, with a weak D call TRBD1 (5 bases). This CDR3 is 13 amino acids long. The ends were cut back, 5 bases at V and 1 base at J, with 8 bases in the middle. In germline, CDR1 is SGHTA, CDR2 FQGNSA.

The table lists this clone with a few counts. This CDR3 is also generated by other DNA sequences in the sample. The chain joins TRBV5-1 to TRBJ2-3, with TRBD2 identical over 7 bases. This CDR3 is 14 amino acids long. V trimming: 1 base; J trimming: 2 bases; junction bases outside the gene matches: 1. From germline, CDR1 is SGHRS and CDR2 YFSETQ. CDR3 nucleotides: TGCGCCAGCAGCTTGCGGGGGGACACAGATACGCAGTATTTT. Amino acid sequence: CASSLRGDTDTQYF.

The chain couples TRBV7-8 to TRBJ1-5, with D unresolved. Between the trimmed V and J ends, which lost 3 bases and 4 bases, there was a span of 7 bases. Germline CDR1 and CDR2: SGHVS and FQNEAQ. The CDR3 is 13 amino acids. CDR3 sequence (DNA): TGTGCCAGCAGCTTTGGGCCAAATCAGCCCCAGCATTTT. It is translated as CASSFGPNQPQHF.

This clone was found a few times. This chain uses TRBV2 with TRBJ2-1, with 9 bases lining up with TRBD1. J lost 5 bases, V lost 8 bases, and 10 bases had no gene match. The CDR3 is made up of 15 amino acids. CDR1 is SNHLY and CDR2 is FYNNEI in the germline V gene. DNA for the CDR3: TGTGCCAGCGGTCAGGACAGGGGCGTCAACAATGAGCAGTTCTTC. Translation: CASGQDRGVNNEQFF.

The V gene is TRBV7-9, the J gene TRBJ2-6; D might be TRBD2 (6 bases). Germline lookup yields CDR1 SEHNR and CDR2 FQNEAQ (reference sequence). V gave up 5 bases and J gave up 11 bases, with 16 bases separating them. The CDR3 has 14 residues. CDR3 amino acids: CASSDLAPRDVLTF. DNA for the CDR3: TGTGCCAGCAGCGACCTAGCGCCAAGGGACGTCCTGACTTTC.